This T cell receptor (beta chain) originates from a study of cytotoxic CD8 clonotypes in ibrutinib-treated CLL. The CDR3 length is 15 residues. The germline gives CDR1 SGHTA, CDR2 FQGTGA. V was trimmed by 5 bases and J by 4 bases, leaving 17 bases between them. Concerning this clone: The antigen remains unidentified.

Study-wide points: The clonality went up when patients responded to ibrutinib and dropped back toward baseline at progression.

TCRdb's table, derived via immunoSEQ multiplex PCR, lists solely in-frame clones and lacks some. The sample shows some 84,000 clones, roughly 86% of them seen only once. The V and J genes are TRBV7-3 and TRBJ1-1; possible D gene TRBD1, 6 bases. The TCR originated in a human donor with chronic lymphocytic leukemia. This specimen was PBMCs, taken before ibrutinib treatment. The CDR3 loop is CASSNSVTGFTEAFF. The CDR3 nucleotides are TGTGCCAGCAGCAACTCAGTTACAGGGTTCACTGAAGCTTTCTTT.